These T cell receptor beta chains were read from a single sample in a study of T cell responses to AZD1222 COVID-19 vaccine. Assay: immunoSEQ multiplex PCR; the TCRdb copy retains only in-frame clones and omits some. The table includes over 120,000 clones, about 82% detected once. This sample comprised peripheral blood, obtained 28 days after the second AZD1222 dose. The receptors were gathered from an adult who received the AZD1222 COVID-19 vaccine. Each CDR3 is given with its conserved first and last residue. D genes are given only for firm matches. Where a row states a size, it is once, few, many or the class of an expanded clone; other rows omit it.

cdr3_aa: CASSLYSADSYTF
cdr3_nt: TGTGCCAGCAGTTTATATTCGGCTGACAGCTACACCTTC
j_call: TRBJ1-2
clone_size: NA
v_call: TRBV27
d_call: NA

cdr3_aa: CASSLGTNTGELFF
cdr3_nt: TGTGCCAGCAGCTTAGGGACGAACACCGGGGAGCTGTTTTTT
j_call: TRBJ2-2
clone_size: NA
v_call: TRBV7-9
d_call: NA

cdr3_aa: CASSRTRGDQPQHF
cdr3_nt: TGTGCCAGCAGTCGGACCAGGGGGGATCAGCCCCAGCATTTT
j_call: TRBJ1-5
clone_size: once
v_call: TRBV6-5
d_call: TRBD1

cdr3_aa: CASSQEQGANGYTF
cdr3_nt: TGTGCCAGCAGCCAGGAACAGGGGGCGAATGGCTACACCTTC
j_call: TRBJ1-2
clone_size: NA
v_call: TRBV3-1/TRBV3-2
d_call: TRBD1

cdr3_aa: CASSLALNEKLFF
cdr3_nt: TGTGCCAGCAGCTTAGCGCTCAATGAAAAACTGTTTTTT
j_call: TRBJ1-4
clone_size: NA
v_call: TRBV7-9
d_call: NA

cdr3_aa: CASSQTVYNSPLHF
cdr3_nt: TGCGCCAGCAGCCAGACAGTATATAATTCACCCCTCCACTTT
j_call: TRBJ1-6
clone_size: NA
v_call: TRBV10-2
d_call: NA

cdr3_aa: CSVRTGSSYEQYF
cdr3_nt: TGCAGCGTTAGGACAGGAAGCTCCTACGAGCAGTACTTC
j_call: TRBJ2-7
clone_size: NA
v_call: TRBV29-1
d_call: TRBD1

cdr3_aa: CASSPWGPYEQYF
cdr3_nt: TGTGCCAGCAGCCCCTGGGGGCCCTACGAGCAGTACTTC
j_call: TRBJ2-7
clone_size: NA
v_call: TRBV5-5
d_call: NA

cdr3_aa: CASSPPRSPHEAFF
cdr3_nt: TGTGCCAGCTCACCCCCGCGGAGTCCACATGAAGCTTTCTTT
j_call: TRBJ1-1
clone_size: NA
v_call: TRBV18
d_call: NA

cdr3_aa: CASSPVEGSVAFF
cdr3_nt: TGTGCCAGCTCACCGGTGGAGGGGAGCGTGGCTTTCTTT
j_call: TRBJ1-1
clone_size: NA
v_call: TRBV18
d_call: NA

cdr3_aa: CASSYSISSYEQYF
cdr3_nt: TGTGCCAGCAGTTACTCCATTAGCTCCTACGAGCAGTACTTC
j_call: TRBJ2-7
clone_size: NA
v_call: TRBV6-5
d_call: NA

cdr3_aa: CASRGTRGRDQPQHF
cdr3_nt: TGTGCCAGCAGGGGCACGAGGGGAAGAGATCAGCCCCAGCATTTT
j_call: TRBJ1-5
clone_size: few
v_call: TRBV2
d_call: NA

cdr3_aa: CASSAGGGLYEQYF
cdr3_nt: TGTGCCAGTAGTGCGGGGGGGGGCCTCTACGAGCAGTACTTC
j_call: TRBJ2-7
clone_size: NA
v_call: TRBV19
d_call: TRBD2

cdr3_aa: CASSRPMGGRTEAFF
cdr3_nt: TGTGCCAGCAGCCGACCAATGGGGGGGAGGACTGAAGCTTTCTTT
j_call: TRBJ1-1
clone_size: few
v_call: TRBV21-1
d_call: NA

cdr3_aa: CASSWGSSFEIQYF
cdr3_nt: TGTGCCAGCAGTTGGGGTAGTAGCTTCGAGATCCAGTACTTC
j_call: TRBJ2-5
clone_size: NA
v_call: TRBV2
d_call: NA

cdr3_aa: CATSSSTSGASYEQYF
cdr3_nt: TGTGCCACCAGCAGCTCGACTAGCGGTGCCTCCTACGAGCAGTACTTC
j_call: TRBJ2-7
clone_size: few
v_call: TRBV15
d_call: TRBD2

cdr3_aa: CASSLGRGPDQPQHF
cdr3_nt: TGCGCCAGCAGCTTGGGCAGGGGGCCTGATCAGCCCCAGCATTTT
j_call: TRBJ1-5
clone_size: NA
v_call: TRBV5-1
d_call: TRBD1

cdr3_aa: CASSSRQVYSYEQYF
cdr3_nt: TGTGCCAGCAGTTCTCGACAGGTCTACTCCTACGAGCAGTACTTC
j_call: TRBJ2-7
clone_size: NA
v_call: TRBV28
d_call: NA

cdr3_aa: CASSLDQGVVLGAFF
cdr3_nt: TGTGCCAGCAGTTTAGATCAGGGGGTAGTGTTAGGAGCTTTCTTT
j_call: TRBJ1-1
clone_size: NA
v_call: TRBV28
d_call: TRBD1

cdr3_aa: CASSQHPGQGAETQYF
cdr3_nt: TGTGCCAGCAGCCAACACCCGGGACAGGGGGCGGAGACCCAGTACTTC
j_call: TRBJ2-5
clone_size: NA
v_call: TRBV3-1/TRBV3-2
d_call: TRBD1

cdr3_aa: CASSYFPRVRNTEAFF
cdr3_nt: TGTGCCAGCAGTTACTTTCCGCGCGTCAGGAACACTGAAGCTTTCTTT
j_call: TRBJ1-1
clone_size: NA
v_call: TRBV6-5
d_call: NA

cdr3_aa: CATSDRLNTEAFF
cdr3_nt: TGTGCCACCAGTGACCGCCTGAACACTGAAGCTTTCTTT
j_call: TRBJ1-1
clone_size: NA
v_call: TRBV24-1
d_call: NA

cdr3_aa: CASGGPYNEQFF
cdr3_nt: TGTGCCAGCGGGGGTCCCTACAATGAGCAGTTCTTC
j_call: TRBJ2-1
clone_size: NA
v_call: TRBV7-9
d_call: NA

cdr3_aa: CASSATGGVIQYF
cdr3_nt: TGTGCCAGCAGCGCTACAGGGGGCGTCATTCAGTACTTC
j_call: TRBJ2-4
clone_size: NA
v_call: TRBV4-2
d_call: TRBD1

cdr3_aa: CTSSHPRERDNEQFF
cdr3_nt: TGCACCAGCAGCCACCCACGGGAGCGAGACAATGAGCAGTTCTTC
j_call: TRBJ2-1
clone_size: NA
v_call: TRBV1
d_call: NA

cdr3_aa: CASSQGQANTEAFF
cdr3_nt: TGTGCCAGCAGCCAGGGACAGGCGAACACTGAAGCTTTCTTT
j_call: TRBJ1-1
clone_size: NA
v_call: TRBV4-2
d_call: TRBD1

cdr3_aa: CASSQGGAQPQHF
cdr3_nt: TGTGCCAGCAGCCAGGGGGGGGCTCAGCCCCAGCATTTT
j_call: TRBJ1-5
clone_size: NA
v_call: TRBV14
d_call: NA

cdr3_aa: CASNLRAAYNSPLHF
cdr3_nt: TGTGCCAGCAACTTACGGGCGGCCTATAATTCACCCCTCCACTTT
j_call: TRBJ1-6
clone_size: NA
v_call: TRBV11-2
d_call: NA

cdr3_aa: CASSLTLNTEAFF
cdr3_nt: TGTGCCAGCAGCCTTACGCTGAACACTGAAGCTTTCTTT
j_call: TRBJ1-1
clone_size: few
v_call: TRBV3-1/TRBV3-2
d_call: NA

cdr3_aa: CASSVVLGVTDTQYF
cdr3_nt: TGTGCCAGCAGCGTAGTACTGGGTGTCACAGATACGCAGTATTTT
j_call: TRBJ2-3
clone_size: NA
v_call: TRBV9
d_call: NA

cdr3_aa: CASRADLKNTIYF
cdr3_nt: TGTGCCAGCAGAGCGGACTTGAAAAACACCATATATTTT
j_call: TRBJ1-3
clone_size: NA
v_call: TRBV7-9
d_call: NA

cdr3_aa: CASSDGNSPLHF
cdr3_nt: TGTGCCAGCAGCGACGGGAATTCACCCCTCCACTTT
j_call: TRBJ1-6
clone_size: NA
v_call: TRBV3-1/TRBV3-2
d_call: NA

cdr3_aa: CASTTRVLGNTQYF
cdr3_nt: TGTGCCAGCACGACCAGGGTTTTGGGAAATACGCAGTATTTT
j_call: TRBJ2-3
clone_size: NA
v_call: TRBV25-1
d_call: NA

cdr3_aa: CASSPGLAGDEQYF
cdr3_nt: TGTGCCAGCTCACCAGGGCTAGCGGGCGACGAGCAGTACTTC
j_call: TRBJ2-7
clone_size: NA
v_call: TRBV18
d_call: TRBD2

cdr3_aa: CASTGLAVTDTQYF
cdr3_nt: TGTGCCAGCACGGGTCTAGCGGTCACAGATACGCAGTATTTT
j_call: TRBJ2-3
clone_size: once
v_call: TRBV2
d_call: TRBD2

cdr3_aa: CASSYQGPDIYGYTF
cdr3_nt: TGTGCCAGCAGTTACCAGGGACCAGACATCTATGGCTACACCTTC
j_call: TRBJ1-2
clone_size: NA
v_call: TRBV6-5
d_call: NA

cdr3_aa: CASGRDRGRLNTEAFF
cdr3_nt: TGTGCCAGCGGACGGGACAGGGGGCGTTTGAACACTGAAGCTTTCTTT
j_call: TRBJ1-1
clone_size: NA
v_call: TRBV6-4
d_call: TRBD1

cdr3_aa: CASSIVLSNYEQYF
cdr3_nt: TGTGCCAGTAGTATAGTTCTGTCAAACTACGAGCAGTACTTC
j_call: TRBJ2-7
clone_size: NA
v_call: TRBV19
d_call: NA

cdr3_aa: CASSLAQINTIYF
cdr3_nt: TGTGCCAGCAGTTTAGCGCAGATAAACACCATATATTTT
j_call: TRBJ1-3
clone_size: NA
v_call: TRBV12-3/TRBV12-4
d_call: NA

cdr3_aa: CASSIGASGYNEQFF
cdr3_nt: TGTGCCAGCAGCATAGGGGCTAGCGGGTACAATGAGCAGTTCTTC
j_call: TRBJ2-1
clone_size: NA
v_call: TRBV7-2
d_call: TRBD2

cdr3_aa: CASSLVGTLVGGANVLTF
cdr3_nt: TGTGCCAGCAGCTTGGTGGGGACATTAGTCGGGGGGGCCAACGTCCTGACTTTC
j_call: TRBJ2-6
clone_size: NA
v_call: TRBV5-6
d_call: NA

cdr3_aa: CASSGGSYEQYF
cdr3_nt: TGCGCCAGCAGTGGCGGATCCTACGAGCAGTACTTC
j_call: TRBJ2-7
clone_size: NA
v_call: TRBV10-2
d_call: NA

cdr3_aa: CASSLGLARRYNEQFF
cdr3_nt: TGTGCCAGCAGCCTAGGACTAGCGCGCCGCTACAATGAGCAGTTCTTC
j_call: TRBJ2-1
clone_size: NA
v_call: TRBV7-2
d_call: TRBD2

cdr3_aa: CASSPWDRETQYF
cdr3_nt: TGTGCCAGCAGTCCCTGGGACCGAGAGACCCAGTACTTC
j_call: TRBJ2-5
clone_size: NA
v_call: TRBV12-3/TRBV12-4
d_call: NA

cdr3_aa: CASSLGATEAFF
cdr3_nt: TGCGCCAGCAGCTTGGGGGCCACTGAAGCTTTCTTT
j_call: TRBJ1-1
clone_size: NA
v_call: TRBV5-1
d_call: NA

cdr3_aa: CASSGGLANSPLHF
cdr3_nt: TGTGCCAGCAGCGGGGGACTGGCTAATTCACCCCTCCACTTT
j_call: TRBJ1-6
clone_size: NA
v_call: TRBV9
d_call: NA

cdr3_aa: CATSDQRYGYTF
cdr3_nt: TGTGCCACCAGTGATCAAAGATATGGCTACACCTTC
j_call: TRBJ1-2
clone_size: NA
v_call: TRBV24-1
d_call: NA

cdr3_aa: CASSLTGIYGYTF
cdr3_nt: TGTGCCAGCAGTTTGACAGGAATCTATGGCTACACCTTC
j_call: TRBJ1-2
clone_size: NA
v_call: TRBV28
d_call: NA